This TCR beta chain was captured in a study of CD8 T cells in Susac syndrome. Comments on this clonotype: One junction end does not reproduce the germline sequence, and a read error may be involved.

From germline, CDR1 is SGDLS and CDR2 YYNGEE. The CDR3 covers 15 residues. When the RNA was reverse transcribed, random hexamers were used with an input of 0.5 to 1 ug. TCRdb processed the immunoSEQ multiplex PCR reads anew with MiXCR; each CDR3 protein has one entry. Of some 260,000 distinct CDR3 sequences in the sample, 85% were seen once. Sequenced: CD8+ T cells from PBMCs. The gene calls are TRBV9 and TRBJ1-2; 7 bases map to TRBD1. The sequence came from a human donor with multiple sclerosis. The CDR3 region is CASSVGPGRGKNIAF. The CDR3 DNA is TGTGCCAGCAGCGTAGGACCAGGCAGGGGGAAGAATATCGCCTTC. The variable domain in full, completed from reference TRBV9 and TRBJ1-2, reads DSGVTQTPKHLITATGQRVTLRCSPRSGDLSVYWYQQSLDQGLQFLIQYYNGEERAKGNILERFSAQQFPDLHSELNLSSLELGDSALYFCASSVGPGRGKNIAFGSGTRLTVV.